The sequence of this T cell receptor beta chain was determined in a study of Tregs in tolerant kidney transplant recipients. Sequencing was performed with immunoSEQ multiplex PCR; in TCRdb, only in-frame clones are kept and a portion is missing. The table records 240,000 or so clones, roughly 84% of them present only once. Germline V gene lookup returns CDR1 MNHNS and CDR2 SASEGT. This CDR3 spans 15 amino acids. Trimming left V 5 bases short and J 0 bases short, with 13 bases between. The rearrangement joins TRBV6-1 to TRBJ1-1; D might be TRBD1 (5 bases). The TCR originated in a human donor in good health. Sequencing input: CD4+ T cells from blood. CDR3 coding DNA: TGTGCCAGCAGTCCGCCGGGGCTCATGAACACTGAAGCTTTCTTT. Its translation is CASSPPGLMNTEAFF.